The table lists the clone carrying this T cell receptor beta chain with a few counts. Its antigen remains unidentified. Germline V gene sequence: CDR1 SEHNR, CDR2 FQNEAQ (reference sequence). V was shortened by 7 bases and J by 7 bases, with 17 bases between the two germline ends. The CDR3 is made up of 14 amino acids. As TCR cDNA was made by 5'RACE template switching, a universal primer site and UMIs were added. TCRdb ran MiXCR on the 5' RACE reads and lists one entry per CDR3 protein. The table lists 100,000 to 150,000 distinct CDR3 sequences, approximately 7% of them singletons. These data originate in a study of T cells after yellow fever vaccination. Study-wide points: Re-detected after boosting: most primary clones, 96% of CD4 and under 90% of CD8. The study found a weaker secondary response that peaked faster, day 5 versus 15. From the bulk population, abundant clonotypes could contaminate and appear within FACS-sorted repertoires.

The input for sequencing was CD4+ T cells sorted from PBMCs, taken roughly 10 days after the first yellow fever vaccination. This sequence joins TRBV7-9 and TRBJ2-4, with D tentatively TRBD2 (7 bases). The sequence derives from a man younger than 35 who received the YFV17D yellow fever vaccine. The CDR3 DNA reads TGTGCCAGCATCAAGGGGGGGGTCGGGAACATTCAGTACTTC. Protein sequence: CASIKGGVGNIQYF.